The 10 T cell receptor beta chains reported below all come from one sample, sequenced in a study of blood T cell repertoires in COVID-19. Some clones are missing from TCRdb's copy, which holds only in-frame ones; the method was immunoSEQ multiplex PCR. The profile shows about 180,000 clones, over 80% of them singletons. The sequencing sample was made of peripheral blood. The source of these receptors is a woman in her fifties or sixties with acute or convalescent COVID-19.

The chain combines TRBV3-1 (or the pseudogene TRBV3-2) with TRBJ1-2; 10 nucleotides align to TRBD1. The CDR3 is made up of 17 amino acids. Per germline, CDR1 LGHDT and CDR2 YNNKEL (reference sequence). The V segment lost 0 bases and the J segment 2 bases; nucleotides outside the gene matches: 6. The CDR3 spells CASSQDVRDRGNYGYTF. DNA of the CDR3: TGTGCCAGCAGCCAAGATGTCCGGGACAGGGGAAACTATGGCTACACCTTC.

This chain connects TRBV18 to TRBJ1-5; weak D call: TRBD1 (5 bases). V was pared by 0 bases and J by 0 bases, with 9 bases between. Per the germline V gene, CDR1 is KGHSH and CDR2 is LQKENI. The CDR3 is 16 residues long. Here the CDR3 reads CASSPPGQGSNQPQHF. CDR3 in DNA: TGTGCCAGCTCACCACCGGGGCAGGGTAGCAATCAGCCCCAGCATTTT.

V and J are TRBV21-1 and TRBJ1-1; no check of the table's D call, TRBD1, against the DNA was made. TRBV21-1 represents a pseudogene. The CDR3 is 19 residues long. The CDR3 DNA sequence: TGTGCCAGCAGATTACCCTGGGGGACAGCTGGAACCGTGAACACTGAAGCTTTCTTT. Its translation: CASRLPWGTAGTVNTEAFF.

This chain links TRBV27 with TRBJ2-5; D may be TRBD2 (6 bases). V was pared by 6 bases and J by 5 bases, with 13 bases between. CDR3 length: 13 residues. Germline CDR1 and CDR2: MNHEY and SMNVEV (reference sequence). The CDR3 bases are TGTGCCAGCAGGGACTACCTTGGGGAGACCCAGTACTTC. It specifies CASRDYLGETQYF.

The V call is TRBV5-1, the J call TRBJ1-4; TRBD1 aligns across 9 bases. Germline CDR1 reads SGHRS; CDR2 reads YFSETQ. The CDR3 runs 15 residues. V trimming: 3 bases; J trimming: 4 bases; junction bases outside the gene matches: 4. The CDR3 sequence is CASSSGDRVNEKLFF. In DNA form, the CDR3 reads TGCGCCAGCAGCTCCGGGGACAGGGTTAATGAAAAACTGTTTTTT.

The chain carries TRBV29-1 and TRBJ2-7; D is ambiguous. Germline V CDR1 and CDR2: SQVTM, ANQGSEA. V was trimmed by 5 bases and J by 4 bases, leaving 12 bases between them. There are 12 residues in the CDR3. The CDR3: CSVRGPQYEQYF. The CDR3 bases are TGCAGCGTTCGCGGCCCGCAGTACGAGCAGTACTTC.

The CDR3 is CASSLDRGGANVLTF. DNA of the CDR3: TGTGCCAGCAGTTTGGACAGGGGAGGGGCCAACGTCCTGACTTTC. The chain joins TRBV6-5 to TRBJ2-6; 9 nucleotides align to TRBD1. After removal of 4 bases from V and 4 bases from J, the junction contained 2 bases not matched to a gene. The CDR3 contains 15 residues. CDR1 and CDR2 (germline): MNHEY, SVGAGI.

The V and J genes are TRBV19 and TRBJ1-4; D is possibly TRBD1 (6 bases). Per the germline V gene, CDR1 is LNHDA and CDR2 is SQIVND (reference sequence). The ends were cut back, 6 bases at V and 3 bases at J, with 11 bases in the middle. The CDR3 is 14 amino acids. CDR3 sequence (DNA): TGTGCCAGTAGCCGGACAGCCTCTAATGAAAAACTGTTTTTT. This codes for CASSRTASNEKLFF.

Points on this clone: The sample contains more than one DNA sequence encoding this CDR3. The chain couples TRBV5-6 to TRBJ2-3, with 9 nucleotides matching TRBD1. CDR1 and CDR2 (germline): SGHDT, YYEEEE. Trimming cost V 3 bases and J 1 base; bases outside gene matches: 3. The CDR3 is made up of 15 amino acids. CDR3 nucleotide sequence: TGTGCCAGCAGCTCGCGGGACAGGGGCACAGATACGCAGTATTTT. This sequence encodes CASSSRDRGTDTQYF.

The rearrangement links TRBV5-1 to TRBJ2-1; 9 nucleotides agree with TRBD1. The CDR3 has 15 residues. Trimming removed 4 bases from V and 5 bases from J; junction bases left unmatched: 7. Germline loops: CDR1 SGHRS, CDR2 YFSETQ. CDR3 DNA: TGCGCCAGCAGCCCACAGGGGGCCCGTAACAATGAGCAGTTCTTC. Translating gives CASSPQGARNNEQFF.